What follows are 32 T cell receptor beta chains derived from one specimen sequenced in a study of monozygotic twins with cystic fibrosis. Here immunoSEQ multiplex PCR was the method, and the copy in TCRdb shows in-frame clones only, minus some. The sample records approximately 34,000 clones, about 87% being singletons. Sample: blood. These receptors were taken from a girl aged 2 to 9 with cystic fibrosis.

The chain links TRBV7-9 to TRBJ1-2, with 7 bases fitting TRBD1. CDR3 size: 13 residues. Unmatched junction bases numbered 6, after V lost 5 bases and J lost 6 bases. Germline CDR1 reads SEHNR; CDR2 reads FQNEAQ (reference sequence). The CDR3, as DNA: TGTGCCAGCAGCCCTGACAGGGTCAATGGCTACACCTTC. This codes for CASSPDRVNGYTF. Variable domain in full (rest from reference TRBV7-9 and TRBJ1-2): DTGVSQNPRHKITKRGQNVTFRCDPISEHNRLYWYRQTLGQGPEFLTYFQNEAQLEKSRLLSDRFSAERPKGSFSTLEIQRTEQGDSAMYLCASSPDRVNGYTFGSGTRLTVV.

V is TRBV30 and J is TRBJ1-5; D ambiguous. The germline V gene has CDR1 GTSNPN and CDR2 SVGIG (reference sequence). The CDR3 spans 14 residues. V lost 1 base to trimming and J lost 4 bases, with 11 bases between them. This CDR3 is CAWSENSLNQPQHF. The CDR3 DNA is TGTGCCTGGAGTGAGAACAGCCTTAATCAGCCCCAGCATTTT.

This chain connects TRBV9 to TRBJ2-3; D call uncertain. The germline V gene has CDR1 SGDLS and CDR2 YYNGEE. CDR3 length equals 14 residues. The V end lost 0 bases, the J end lost 4 bases, and 9 bases lay between the germline ends. This CDR3 is CASSVGLVPDTQYF. CDR3 coding DNA: TGTGCCAGCAGCGTAGGGCTAGTTCCAGATACGCAGTATTTT.

This clone appeared once. The J gene is TRBJ1-2, the V gene TRBV5-4; D is unresolved. Looked up from germline, CDR1 is SGHNT and CDR2 is YYREEE (reference sequence). The CDR3 consists of 15 residues. V lost 4 bases, J lost 7 bases, and 20 bases lay in between. CDR3 in amino acids: CASSRFSSRPGGYTF. CDR3 bases: TGTGCCAGCAGCCGGTTCTCCAGCAGGCCGGGTGGCTACACCTTC.

The chain links TRBV4-1 to TRBJ2-7; 15 bases line up with TRBD2. After removal of 0 bases from V and 3 bases from J, the junction contained 0 bases not matched to a gene. The CDR3 runs to 16 residues. CDR1 and CDR2 (germline): MGHRA, YSYEKL. The CDR3 sequence: CASSQEGLAGGYEQYF. The CDR3 DNA is TGCGCCAGCAGCCAAGAGGGACTAGCGGGGGGCTACGAGCAGTACTTC.

The chain carries TRBV5-5 and TRBJ2-2; D is undetermined. CDR3 length: 12 amino acids. Germline V gene lookup returns CDR1 SGHKS and CDR2 YYEKEE (reference sequence). Between the trimmed V and J ends, which lost 4 bases and 7 bases, there was a span of 8 bases. CDR3 bases: TGTGCCAGCAGCGTTGGGGTCGGGGAGCTGTTTTTT. Translated: CASSVGVGELFF.

The chain carries TRBV5-1 and TRBJ1-4, with TRBD1 as a possible D gene (5 bases). The V end was cut by 0 bases, the J end by 8 bases, with 11 bases between. Per germline, CDR1 SGHRS and CDR2 YFSETQ. CDR3 length equals 14 residues. The CDR3 region has the DNA TGCGCCAGCAGCTTGGCCGGACAACCCGAAAAACTGTTTTTT. Its protein is CASSLAGQPEKLFF.

The chain uses TRBV11-2 and TRBJ1-5; 8 nucleotides align to TRBD1. J lost 6 bases, V lost 3 bases, and 16 bases had no gene match. Germline values: CDR1 SGHAT, CDR2 FQNNGV. CDR3 length: 18 amino acids. CDR3 DNA sequence: TGTGCCAGCAGCTTGAGGGGTCCTGGGAGGACAGGGCCTCAGCCCCAGCATTTT. Translation: CASSLRGPGRTGPQPQHF.

This chain joins TRBV6-1 and TRBJ1-2, with a tentative D call TRBD1 (5 bases). CDR3 length: 13 residues. Trimming left V 3 bases short and J 2 bases short, with 7 bases between. Germline-derived CDR1 and CDR2 are MNHNS and SASEGT. In DNA form, the CDR3 reads TGTGCCAGCAGTGAGGGGGGAAACTATGGCTACACCTTC. Protein sequence: CASSEGGNYGYTF.

This sequence joins TRBV7-6 and TRBJ1-1, with D possibly matching TRBD1 (5 bases). Germline-derived CDR1 and CDR2 are SGHVS and FNYEAQ. The CDR3 runs to 14 residues. V lost 1 base, J lost 1 base, and 7 bases lay in between. CDR3 coding DNA: TGTGCCAGCAGCTTAGTGGACAAGAACACTGAAGCTTTCTTT. Translated: CASSLVDKNTEAFF.

J is TRBJ2-3 and V is TRBV6-5; D unresolved. This CDR3 has 14 amino acids. Germline CDR1 is MNHEY and CDR2 is SVGAGI. Trimming removed 2 bases at V and 1 base at J, with 7 bases between. The CDR3 here is CASSYGIGTDTQYF. DNA for the CDR3: TGTGCCAGCAGTTACGGGATAGGCACAGATACGCAGTATTTT.

The chain joins TRBV27 to TRBJ2-7; possible D gene TRBD2, 7 bases. The V end was cut by 3 bases, the J end by 4 bases, with 16 bases between. Germline-derived CDR1 and CDR2 are MNHEY and SMNVEV (reference sequence). The CDR3 runs 15 residues. The CDR3 region is CASSFGGPRGYEQYF. The CDR3 coding sequence is TGTGCCAGCAGTTTCGGGGGGCCGCGGGGTTACGAGCAGTACTTC.

The chain employs TRBV7-2 and TRBJ2-3; no clear D. Germline V gene lookup returns CDR1 SGHTA and CDR2 FQGNSA. The CDR3 consists of 16 residues. The V end was cut by 0 bases, the J end by 0 bases, with 10 bases between. CDR3 amino acids: CASSLAVRPSTDTQYF. Written as DNA, the CDR3 is TGTGCCAGCAGCTTAGCCGTGCGGCCTAGCACAGATACGCAGTATTTT.

The V and J genes are TRBV2 and TRBJ2-7; 8 bases are a match to TRBD2. V gave up 5 bases and J gave up 0 bases; unmatched junction bases: 12. The germline V gene encodes CDR1 SNHLY and CDR2 FYNNEI. CDR3 length: 17 residues. In DNA, the CDR3 is TGTGCCAGCAGTCCTAGAGCCTCGGGGGGGAGCTCCTACGAGCAGTACTTC. This encodes CASSPRASGGSSYEQYF.

The gene calls are TRBV7-2 and TRBJ1-5, with 11 bases lining up with TRBD1. V dropped 3 bases and J dropped 6; count of bases not matched to a gene: 7. Germline loops: CDR1 SGHTA, CDR2 FQGNSA. The CDR3 runs to 16 residues. This CDR3 reads CASSFLDRGLGQPQHF. CDR3 in DNA: TGTGCCAGCAGCTTCTTGGACAGGGGGCTCGGTCAGCCCCAGCATTTT. The full variable domain, with the rest looked up from reference TRBV7-2 and TRBJ1-5, is GAGVSQSPSNKVTEKGKDVELRCDPISGHTALYWYRQSLGQGLEFLIYFQGNSAPDKSGLPSDRFSAERTGGSVSTLTIQRTQQEDSAVYLCASSFLDRGLGQPQHFGDGTRLSIL.

The chain joins TRBV30 to TRBJ1-2; tentative D call: TRBD1 (6 bases). Germline assignment: CDR1 GTSNPN and CDR2 SVGIG (reference sequence). The CDR3 consists of 15 residues. The germline V and J ends were trimmed by 7 bases and 2 bases, with 20 bases remaining between them. CDR3 nucleotides: TGTGCCTTCAAATCGAACAGGGCAGCAAACTATGGCTACACCTTC. Protein product: CAFKSNRAANYGYTF.

This sequence joins TRBV2 and TRBJ1-5; the D gene is possibly TRBD1 (6 bases). The V gene lost 8 bases and the J gene lost 2 bases, with 16 bases spanning the gap. This CDR3 has 15 amino acids. Germline values: CDR1 SNHLY, CDR2 FYNNEI. This chain's CDR3 is CASDPTGLGNQPQHF. The CDR3, as DNA: TGTGCCAGCGATCCTACAGGGTTAGGCAATCAGCCCCAGCATTTT. Looking up the rest from reference TRBV2 and TRBJ1-5 gives the full variable domain: EPEVTQTPSHQVTQMGQEVILRCVPISNHLYFYWYRQILGQKVEFLVSFYNNEISEKSEIFDDQFSVERPDGSNFTLKIRSTKLEDSAMYFCASDPTGLGNQPQHFGDGTRLSIL.

The chain carries TRBV7-3 and TRBJ2-5; 9 nucleotides line up with TRBD2. This CDR3 has 15 residues. CDR1 and CDR2 (germline): SGHTA, FQGTGA. V was clipped by 5 bases and J by 1 base; unmatched bases: 5. CDR3 loop: CASSIGTSFQETQYF. Written as DNA, the CDR3 is TGTGCCAGCAGCATCGGGACTAGCTTCCAAGAGACCCAGTACTTC.

The gene calls are TRBV7-8 and TRBJ2-1, with 8 bases fitting TRBD2. Germline V gives CDR1 SGHVS, CDR2 FQNEAQ. The trim removed 1 base at V and 0 bases at J, leaving 14 bases unmatched. This CDR3 has 20 residues. The CDR3 DNA reads TGTGCCAGCAGCTTAGGGGTTTCCGGGGCTAGCGGGCACTCCTACAATGAGCAGTTCTTC. Its protein is CASSLGVSGASGHSYNEQFF.

The chain is built from TRBV27 and TRBJ2-7, with D perhaps TRBD1 (7 bases). The germline V gene encodes CDR1 MNHEY and CDR2 SMNVEV (reference sequence). The CDR3 spans 14 residues. V dropped 5 bases and J dropped 3 bases, with 14 bases sitting between them. In nucleotides, the CDR3 is TGTGCCAGCAGTGCAGGGACAGCGGGCTACGAGCAGTACTTC. It is translated as CASSAGTAGYEQYF.

Here the CDR3 DNA reads TGTGCCAGCAGCCCGGACATACCCCCTGGCTACACCTTC. Encoded protein: CASSPDIPPGYTF. The V and J genes are TRBV7-2 and TRBJ1-2; D is possibly TRBD1 (5 bases). The CDR3 contains 13 residues. Germline V gives CDR1 SGHTA, CDR2 FQGNSA. The V gene lost 5 bases and the J gene lost 7 bases, with 14 bases spanning the gap. Using reference TRBV7-2 and TRBJ1-2 for the parts outside the CDR3, the full variable domain is GAGVSQSPSNKVTEKGKDVELRCDPISGHTALYWYRQSLGQGLEFLIYFQGNSAPDKSGLPSDRFSAERTGGSVSTLTIQRTQQEDSAVYLCASSPDIPPGYTFGSGTRLTVV.

This sequence joins TRBV21-1 and TRBJ2-7; the table's D call of TRBD1 was not tested on the DNA. TRBV21-1 is a recognized pseudogene. The CDR3 has 14 amino acids. The DNA for the CDR3 is TGTGCCAGCAGCACTTCCCTGACAGACTACGAGCAGTACTTC. This translates into CASSTSLTDYEQYF.

This clone showed up just a few times. The chain links TRBV6-4 to TRBJ1-2; D not resolved. CDR1 is MRHNA and CDR2 is SNTAGT in the germline V gene. CDR3 length: 9 residues. V was shortened by 3 bases and J by 8 bases, with 1 base between the two germline ends. Written as DNA, the CDR3 is TGTGCCAGCAGTGAAGGCTACACCTTC. It specifies CASSEGYTF.

J is TRBJ2-1 and V is TRBV7-9; D unclear. The V gene lost 6 bases and the J gene lost 6 bases, with 9 bases spanning the gap. The CDR3 covers 12 residues. Looked up from germline, CDR1 is SEHNR and CDR2 is FQNEAQ (reference sequence). The CDR3 DNA reads as TGTGCCAGCAGGTCCTCTAGCAATGAGCAGTTCTTC. This encodes CASRSSSNEQFF.

This clone has more than one count but fewer than ten. CDR3 loop: CASSLEGGNEQFF. DNA for the CDR3: TGTGCCAGCAGCTTAGAGGGGGGAAATGAGCAGTTCTTC. V is TRBV7-3 and J is TRBJ2-1; either TRBD1 or TRBD2 may fit D (6 bases each). Germline CDR1 and CDR2: SGHTA and FQGTGA. This CDR3 spans 13 amino acids. Trimming shortened V by 2 bases and J by 7 bases, and 9 bases separated the two germline ends.

The rearrangement links TRBV5-1 to TRBJ1-3; D is ambiguous. CDR1 is SGHRS and CDR2 is YFSETQ in the germline V gene. The V gene lost 0 bases and the J gene lost 1 base, with 5 bases spanning the gap. This CDR3 is 14 amino acids long. The CDR3 coding sequence is TGCGCCAGCAGCTTGGCAGGATCTGGAAACACCATATATTTT. Protein sequence: CASSLAGSGNTIYF.

The rearrangement uses TRBV7-3 and TRBJ1-6; a weak D match, TRBD1 (5 bases). The CDR3 has 17 amino acids. V lost 0 bases and J lost 7, with 16 bases in between. Germline V gene lookup returns CDR1 SGHTA and CDR2 FQGTGA. The CDR3, as DNA: TGTGCCAGCAGCTTAACGAATAGGGGAGCGGGGAATTCACCCCTCCACTTT. Amino acids: CASSLTNRGAGNSPLHF.

This clone was seen more than once but under ten times. Other DNA variants within this sample encode the same CDR3. J is TRBJ2-3 and V is TRBV18; D call uncertain. V was cut by 6 bases and J by 3 bases, with 7 bases left in between. The germline gives CDR1 KGHSH, CDR2 LQKENI. This CDR3 is 12 amino acids long. The CDR3 nucleotides read TGTGCCAGCTCTCCGAGTACAGATACGCAGTATTTT. Protein: CASSPSTDTQYF.

The chain is built from TRBV19 and TRBJ2-3, with D maybe TRBD2 (7 bases). Trimming took off 3 bases at V and 1 base at J, with 11 bases between the two ends. The V gene's germline CDR1 is LNHDA and CDR2 SQIVND (reference sequence). The length of the CDR3 is 15 residues. Here the CDR3 reads CASSIGGGRTDTQYF. The DNA for the CDR3 is TGTGCCAGTAGTATTGGGGGGGGGCGCACAGATACGCAGTATTTT.

This chain links TRBV6-1 with TRBJ2-7, with D unclear. CDR1 is MNHNS and CDR2 is SASEGT in the germline V gene. CDR3 length: 11 residues. V was pared by 10 bases and J by 2 bases, with 9 bases between. The DNA for the CDR3 is TGTGCCAAGAGAAGAACCTACGAGCAGTACTTC. Translated, it gives CAKRRTYEQYF.

V and J are TRBV15 and TRBJ2-3, with D perhaps matching TRBD2 (5 bases). The CDR3 runs 13 residues. V was clipped by 0 bases and J by 5 bases, with 6 bases between them. In germline, CDR1 is LNHNV, CDR2 YYDKDF (reference sequence). The CDR3 sequence: CATSRDRGDTQYF. DNA of the CDR3: TGTGCCACCAGCAGAGATCGGGGAGATACGCAGTATTTT.

This clone has a handful of counts. The V and J genes are TRBV6-1 and TRBJ1-6, with 7 nucleotides matching TRBD1. CDR3 length: 15 amino acids. The junction had 11 bases not matched to a gene; V was cut back by 8 bases and J by 7 bases. Germline-derived CDR1 and CDR2 are MNHNS and SASEGT. CDR3 region: CASEGNRGRNSPLHF. The DNA of the CDR3 is TGTGCCAGCGAAGGAAACAGGGGCAGGAATTCACCCCTCCACTTT.